This TCR beta chain was recovered during a study of blood T cell repertoires in COVID-19. Overall study context: Samples came from the United States, Italy and Spain, spanning acute and convalescent COVID-19. From T cells, B-cell-depleted T cells, or PBMCs came the material, which was cDNA or gDNA.

The germline CDR1 and CDR2 sequences are MNHEY and SVGAGI. Trimming at V came to 2 bases and at J to 5 bases, leaving 9 bases not matched to a gene. The CDR3 length is 16 residues. In the authors' methods: Amplification of reference gene primers was used by the study to estimate nucleated cell counts. Clones were sequenced by immunoSEQ multiplex PCR, and TCRdb holds only the in-frame ones, with some missing. V and J calls and clone size are as listed in that table; D and trimming were resolved from the DNA. The table has 250,000 to 300,000 clones, 84% seen once. Material: peripheral blood. The sequence derives from a man aged 55 to 70 with acute or convalescent COVID-19. The J gene is TRBJ2-7, the V gene TRBV6-5; 10 positions match TRBD1. CDR3 DNA sequence: TGTGCCAGCAGTTACCGAAGGGGACAGGGGAAGCACGAGCAGTACTTC. It encodes CASSYRRGQGKHEQYF.